The clone carrying this T cell receptor beta chain was seen just once. Its antigen remains unidentified. The data derive from a study of cytomegalovirus exposure and HLA in healthy donors. Broader study findings: The number of N-insertions in an Asian-associated ancestry cluster was reportedly below the roughly 620-donor mean in a later analysis. Earlier analysis found most TCR beta V segments productive about 90% or about 30% of the time. Rare TCR sequences dominated, though some public TCRs recurred in many donors. It has been reported that TCR beta sequences accurately predicted the HLA-A and HLA-B alleles of most subjects.

Researchers ran the PCR with 60 Vbeta and 13 Jbeta primers. The table came from immunoSEQ multiplex PCR; TCRdb's copy has only in-frame clones and leaves some out. The sample lists roughly 180,000 clones; approximately 79% were seen once. Trimming pared 5 bases from V and 9 bases from J, leaving 17 bases between. Germline assignment: CDR1 SGHAT and CDR2 FQNNGV. The CDR3 length is 15 residues. This clonotype was obtained from a man between 50 and 59 years old in good health and CMV-seropositive. The sequenced sample consisted of PBMCs. The genes are TRBV11-2 and TRBJ1-6; no clear D gene. The CDR3 bases are TGTGCCAGCAGCCCCGGAGGCGCGGCGATTTCACCCCTCCACTTT. This gives the protein CASSPGGAAISPLHF.